Below, 5 T cell receptor beta chains from the same sample are listed, as sequenced in a study of T cells after yellow fever vaccination. Via MiXCR, TCRdb re-called the 5' RACE reads, giving one row per CDR3 protein. This table holds about 53,000 distinct CDR3 sequences, 4.5% to 6% found once. The input for sequencing was PBMCs, either bulk or a sorted T-cell subset (CD4+, CD8+, memory, or dextramer-sorted; not recorded which), taken on the day of the yellow fever booster vaccination. Every receptor here comes from a young man who received the YFV17D yellow fever vaccine.

This chain's CDR3 is CASGQRATDTQYF. The CDR3 DNA reads as TGCGCCAGCGGTCAGCGGGCCACAGATACGCAGTATTTT. The chain couples TRBV5-1 to TRBJ2-3; maybe TRBD2 (6 bases). V was cut by 7 bases and J by 2 bases, with 11 bases left in between. This CDR3 has 13 residues. Looked up from germline, CDR1 is SGHRS and CDR2 is YFSETQ. Based on the CDR3 plus reference TRBV5-1 and TRBJ2-3, the full variable domain is KAGVTQTPRYLIKTRGQQVTLSCSPISGHRSVSWYQQTPGQGLQFLFEYFSETQRNKGNFPGRFSGRQFSNSRSEMNVSTLELGDSALYLCASGQRATDTQYFGPGTRLTVL.

This clonotype appeared a few times. CDR3: CASRAGGSYEQYF. In DNA, the CDR3 is TGTGCCAGCAGAGCAGGGGGCTCCTACGAGCAGTACTTC. The chain links TRBV6-5 to TRBJ2-7; 7 bases map to TRBD1. The V gene's germline CDR1 is MNHEY and CDR2 SVGAGI. This CDR3 has 13 residues. J lost 0 bases, V lost 6 bases, and 2 bases had no gene match.

In its sample, this clonotype was seen a few times. This chain joins TRBV7-8 and TRBJ2-6; no reliable D call. The germline V and J ends were trimmed by 1 base and 2 bases, with 9 bases remaining between them. The CDR3 has 16 residues. Per germline, CDR1 SGHVS and CDR2 FQNEAQ. The CDR3 sequence: CASSLVVTPGANVLTF. The CDR3 region has the DNA TGTGCCAGCAGCTTAGTAGTAACGCCTGGGGCCAACGTCCTGACTTTC.

This clonotype has a count of ten or more. The chain combines TRBV5-1 with TRBJ2-7, with 13 bases matching TRBD2. J lost 7 bases, V lost 4 bases, and 8 bases had no gene match. The CDR3 has 15 amino acids. Germline V gene data show CDR1 as SGHRS and CDR2 as YFSETQ. The CDR3 DNA follows: TGCGCCAGCAGCCCAGGACTAGCGGGAGAGGTGGAGCAGTACTTC. As protein: CASSPGLAGEVEQYF.

This clonotype was found many times. The chain is built from TRBV4-1 and TRBJ1-5; tentative D call: TRBD1 (5 bases). V was shortened by 0 bases and J by 3 bases, with 12 bases between the two germline ends. CDR1 and CDR2 (germline): MGHRA, YSYEKL. This CDR3 spans 16 amino acids. CDR3: CASSQDGEGNNQPQHF. The DNA for the CDR3 is TGCGCCAGCAGCCAAGATGGGGAGGGGAACAATCAGCCCCAGCATTTT.